This TCR beta chain was profiled in a study of T cells in Graves' hyperthyroidism and ophthalmopathy. Whole-study findings and limits: Ophthalmopathy was predicted by the model a median of roughly 6.6 months ahead of onset.

Concerning this clonotype: Its antigen is as yet unknown. Germline is not matched at one junction end, which may reflect a read error.

CDR3 length: 15 amino acids. Germline V CDR1 and CDR2: SGHNT, YYREEE (reference sequence). Exclusion of a patient resulted from uncontrolled infection, other autoimmune disease, pregnancy or lactation. For the diagnoses, clinical symptoms, serum thyroxine and TRAb, thyroid ultrasound and orbital computed tomography were used. TCR beta CDR3 sequences were amplified from RNA transcripts. Using the HTBI primer set, a first-round RT-PCR was run on the TCR CDR3. Each CDR3 protein is one row after TCRdb ran MiXCR on the multiplex PCR reads. Of almost 600,000 distinct CDR3 sequences detected, approximately 44% appear once; the ten largest clones hold approximately 8.4%.

The sequence was obtained from a woman aged 18-29 years with Graves' hyperthyroidism. The sample was peripheral blood or thyroid tissue (not recorded which). This chain links TRBV5-4 with TRBJ2-2; tentatively, D is TRBD2 (7 bases). The CDR3 nucleotides are TGTGCCAGCAGGGTCGCCGGGGGGCGCACCGGGGAGCCGTTTTTT. Its translation is CASRVAGGRTGEPFF. Using reference TRBV5-4 and TRBJ2-2 for the parts outside the CDR3, the full variable domain is ETGVTQSPTHLIKTRGQQVTLRCSSQSGHNTVSWYQQALGQGPQFIFQYYREEENGRGNFPPRFSGLQFPNYSSELNVNALELDDSALYLCASRVAGGRTGEPFFGEGSRLTVL.